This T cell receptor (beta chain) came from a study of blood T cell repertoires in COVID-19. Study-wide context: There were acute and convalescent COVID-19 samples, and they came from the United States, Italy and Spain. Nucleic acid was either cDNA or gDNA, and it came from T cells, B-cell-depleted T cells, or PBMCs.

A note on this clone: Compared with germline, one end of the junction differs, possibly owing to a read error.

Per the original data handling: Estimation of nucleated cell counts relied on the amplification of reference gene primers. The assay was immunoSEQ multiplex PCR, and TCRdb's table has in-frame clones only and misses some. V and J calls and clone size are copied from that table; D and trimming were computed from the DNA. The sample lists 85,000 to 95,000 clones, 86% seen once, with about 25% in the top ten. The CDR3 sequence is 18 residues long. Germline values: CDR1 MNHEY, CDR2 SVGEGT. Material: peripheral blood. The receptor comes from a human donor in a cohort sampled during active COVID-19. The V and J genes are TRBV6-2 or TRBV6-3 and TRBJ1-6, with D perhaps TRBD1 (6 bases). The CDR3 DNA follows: TGTGCCAGCAGTTGGAAGCCAGGACAGCCCTCCAATAATTCACCCCTCCACTTT. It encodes CASSWKPGQPSNNSPLHF.